This TCR beta chain was sequenced in a study of CD4 T cells in relation to SARS-CoV-2 and coronaviruses. Looking at the study overall: After roughly 11 days of antigen culture, PBMC TCR beta CDR3s were sequenced. No peptide or an HIV-1 Nef peptide pool served as negative control.

This clone was counted only a few times. What it recognizes is unknown. The ends were cut back, 4 bases at V and 2 bases at J, with 5 bases in the middle. Germline lookup yields CDR1 SQVTM and CDR2 ANQGSEA. This CDR3 is 11 amino acids long. Before the COVID-19 pandemic, during about 2010-2018, CD4+ T cells were taken from unexposed donors. The cells were cultured for over eight days before CD4+ T cells were isolated. Cells permitting, SARS-CoV-2 S/N and four cold-coronavirus spikes were tested on unexposed-donor CD4+ T cells. TCRdb keeps only in-frame clones here, not all; method: immunoSEQ multiplex PCR. The table lists tens of thousands of clones, 55% to 75% of them singletons, with roughly an eighth in the top ten.

This TCR was sampled from a human donor in good health. Material: CD4+ T cells from PBMCs, cultured in vitro. V and J are TRBV29-1 and TRBJ1-2; D ambiguous. The CDR3 DNA follows: TGCAGCGTTGGGGAAAACTATGGCTACACCTTC. Its translation: CSVGENYGYTF.